These 26 T cell receptor beta chains were sequenced from one sample in a study of human T cells and chemical hapten exposure. Time point meaning: patch test 1, 2 weeks after DPC sensitization. Treatment reported: therapeutic diphenylcyclopropenone sensitization with weekly scalp DPC. TCRdb ran MiXCR on the RACE reads and lists one entry per CDR3 protein. The sample includes a few hundred thousand distinct CDR3 sequences, more than 4.5% of them seen just once. The source was whole blood, collected in connection with sensitization to the hapten diphenylcyclopropenone (DPC). The receptors come from a woman in her 50s with alopecia areata. Some clones in this sample may be carry-over from other donors' samples.

The chain uses TRBV12-5 and TRBJ1-1; a weak D match, TRBD1 (5 bases). V lost 6 bases, J lost 6 bases, and 11 bases lay in between. This CDR3 spans 12 amino acids. CDR1 LGHNT and CDR2 FRNRAP come from the germline V gene. The CDR3 spells CASGPGVPEAFF. In nucleotides, the CDR3 is TGTGCTAGTGGCCCGGGGGTCCCTGAAGCTTTCTTT.

This clonotype was detected a few times. The rearrangement uses TRBV29-1 and TRBJ2-7, with D possibly being TRBD1 or TRBD2 (5 bases each). The CDR3 runs 14 residues. The germline gives CDR1 SQVTM, CDR2 ANQGSEA. V dropped 4 bases and J dropped 2 bases, with 15 bases sitting between them. As DNA, the CDR3 is TGCAGCGTTGTAGGGACGCTCGAACCCTACGAGCAGTACTTC. This sequence encodes CSVVGTLEPYEQYF.

This clonotype was detected only a few times. The chain joins TRBV7-7 to TRBJ1-3; tentatively, D is TRBD1 (6 bases). From germline, CDR1 is SSHAT and CDR2 FNYEAQ (reference sequence). CDR3 size: 15 residues. The ends were cut back, 2 bases at V and 2 bases at J, with 10 bases in the middle. Here the CDR3 reads CASSLTTGPGNTIYF. The CDR3 DNA reads as TGTGCCAGCAGCTTAACTACAGGGCCTGGAAACACCATATATTTT.

This clonotype was counted at least ten times. V usage is TRBV7-8 and J usage is TRBJ1-2; possibly TRBD1 for D (6 bases). V lost 5 bases to trimming and J lost 4 bases, with 14 bases between them. The CDR3 loop spans 14 amino acids. Germline assignment: CDR1 SGHVS and CDR2 FQNEAQ. The CDR3 reads CASSPEQGGYGYTF. In DNA, the CDR3 is TGTGCCAGCAGCCCAGAACAGGGCGGCTATGGCTACACCTTC.

This clonotype was seen many times. The chain uses TRBV7-2 and TRBJ1-2; weak D call: TRBD1 (5 bases). V was shortened by 5 bases and J by 4 bases, with 17 bases between the two germline ends. CDR1 SGHTA and CDR2 FQGNSA come from the germline V gene. The CDR3 loop spans 15 amino acids. CDR3 sequence reads: CASSTQHDSLYGYTF. The DNA of the CDR3 is TGTGCCAGCAGCACCCAACACGACAGCCTCTATGGCTACACCTTC.

This clonotype was recorded at least ten times. This chain links TRBV19 with TRBJ1-2; D is unclear. The CDR3 spans 14 residues. CDR1 is LNHDA and CDR2 is SQIVND in the germline V gene (reference sequence). Trimming removed 1 base at V and 8 bases at J, with 14 bases between. This CDR3 reads CASSIVAGPGGYTF. CDR3 in DNA: TGTGCCAGTAGTATAGTGGCAGGACCAGGAGGCTACACCTTC.

This clonotype has a count of ten or more. The chain is built from TRBV12-3 or TRBV12-4 and TRBJ2-7; maybe TRBD2 (6 bases). Trimming shortened V by 4 bases and J by 7 bases, and 8 bases separated the two germline ends. The CDR3 totals 11 residues. The CDR3 spells CASSYAGEQYF. The CDR3 nucleotides read TGTGCCAGCAGTTACGCGGGGGAGCAGTACTTC.

The sample holds many counts of this clonotype. The chain uses TRBV20-1 and TRBJ2-7; 10 nucleotides match TRBD2. V lost 1 base, J lost 6 bases, and 6 bases stayed unmatched. The CDR3 loop spans 14 amino acids. Looked up from germline, CDR1 is DFQATT and CDR2 is SNEGSKA (reference sequence). CDR3 sequence (DNA): TGCAGTGCTAGAGCGGCTAGCGGGAGCTTCGAGCAGTACTTC. Translation: CSARAASGSFEQYF.

At least ten counts were recorded for this clonotype. This chain links TRBV29-1 with TRBJ2-6; tentative D call: TRBD2 (7 bases). The germline V and J ends were trimmed by 7 bases and 3 bases, with 16 bases remaining between them. From germline, CDR1 is SQVTM and CDR2 ANQGSEA. The CDR3 has 15 amino acids. CDR3 sequence reads: CSALGGARGANVLTF. DNA of the CDR3: TGCAGCGCTCTGGGGGGGGCTCGTGGGGCCAACGTCCTGACTTTC. The whole variable domain, filled in from reference TRBV29-1 and TRBJ2-6, reads SAVISQKPSRDICQRGTSLTIQCQVDSQVTMMFWYRQQPGQSLTLIATANQGSEATYESGFVIDKFPISRPNLTFSTLTVSNMSPEDSSIYLCSALGGARGANVLTFGAGSRLTVL.

This clonotype has ten or more counts. This chain links TRBV12-3 or TRBV12-4 with TRBJ1-3; tentative D call: TRBD1 (5 bases). The CDR3 totals 18 residues. Trimming stripped 6 bases from V and 1 base from J, with 22 bases between. The CDR3 protein is CASRTPGRRTYSGNTIYF. CDR3 nucleotide sequence: TGTGCCAGCAGAACACCGGGACGGAGGACGTATTCTGGAAACACCATATATTTT.

This clonotype has only a few counts. The chain joins TRBV7-8 to TRBJ2-1; 7 bases align to TRBD1. Unmatched junction bases numbered 7, after V lost 2 bases and J lost 0 bases. The CDR3 contains 17 residues. Germline V gene lookup returns CDR1 SGHVS and CDR2 FQNEAQ. The CDR3 spells CASSLPGQDSSYNEQFF. The CDR3 coding sequence is TGTGCCAGCAGCTTACCTGGACAGGACAGCTCCTACAATGAGCAGTTCTTC.

This chain joins TRBV3-1 and TRBJ2-7; D may be TRBD1 (7 bases). Per the germline V gene, CDR1 is LGHDT and CDR2 is YNNKEL (reference sequence). This CDR3 is 16 amino acids long. V lost 4 bases and J lost 2, with 18 bases in between. Here the CDR3 DNA reads TGTGCCAGCAGCCGCATGATGACTAGGGGGCCCTACGAGCAGTACTTC. Its translation: CASSRMMTRGPYEQYF.

This clonotype was seen many times. CDR3 loop: CSAKEGSQTQYF. CDR3 in DNA: TGCAGTGCTAAGGAGGGTAGTCAGACCCAGTACTTC. The chain links TRBV20-1 to TRBJ2-5; tentative D call: TRBD2 (6 bases). V was shortened by 4 bases and J by 6 bases, with 12 bases between the two germline ends. CDR3 length: 12 residues. CDR1 DFQATT and CDR2 SNEGSKA come from the germline V gene (reference sequence).

The table lists this clonotype with a few counts. The chain employs TRBV20-1 and TRBJ2-7; tentatively, D is TRBD2 (6 bases). The CDR3 has 15 amino acids. CDR1 is DFQATT and CDR2 is SNEGSKA in the germline V gene (reference sequence). The V end was cut by 6 bases, the J end by 1 base, with 19 bases between. Written as DNA, the CDR3 is TGCAGTGCCCCCCCCTCGGGGCGGGATTCCTACGAGCAGTACTTC. It specifies CSAPPSGRDSYEQYF.

V usage is TRBV4-1 and J usage is TRBJ1-3; the D is unclear. The ends were cut back, 4 bases at V and 4 bases at J, with 8 bases in the middle. There are 13 residues in the CDR3. From germline, CDR1 is MGHRA and CDR2 YSYEKL. The CDR3 spells CASSRPRGNTIYF. The CDR3 DNA reads as TGCGCCAGCAGCCGTCCCAGAGGAAACACCATATATTTT.

The sample holds many counts of this clonotype. This sequence joins TRBV4-2 and TRBJ2-7; tentative D call: TRBD1 (5 bases). The V end was cut by 1 base, the J end by 5 bases, with 15 bases between. Germline CDR1 is LGHNA and CDR2 is YNFKEQ. The CDR3 is 15 amino acids. CDR3 sequence reads: CASSQGNQGVDEQYF. The DNA for the CDR3 is TGTGCCAGCAGCCAAGGGAATCAGGGCGTCGACGAGCAGTACTTC.

This clonotype has ten or more counts. The V gene is TRBV12-3 or TRBV12-4, the J gene TRBJ2-7; D gene unclear. The CDR3 spans 14 residues. The V end lost 7 bases, the J end lost 0 bases, and 13 bases lay between the germline ends. CDR3 protein: CASTLGLSSYEQYF. The CDR3 bases are TGTGCCAGCACCCTTGGATTGAGCTCCTACGAGCAGTACTTC.

This clonotype has a count of ten or more. The chain carries TRBV3-1 and TRBJ2-5; weak D call: TRBD2 (5 bases). This CDR3 comprises 14 residues. Germline CDR1 LGHDT, CDR2 YNNKEL (reference sequence). V lost 0 bases and J 3 bases, leaving 8 bases between the germline ends. The CDR3: CASSQDPGKETQYF. DNA of the CDR3: TGTGCCAGCAGCCAAGATCCGGGGAAAGAGACCCAGTACTTC.

The sample holds many counts of this clonotype. The chain uses TRBV7-9 and TRBJ2-3, with D possibly being TRBD1 or TRBD2 (5 bases each). Trimming left V 2 bases short and J 1 base short, with 10 bases between. The CDR3 length is 15 residues. CDR1 is SEHNR, CDR2 FQNEAQ, per germline (reference sequence). CDR3 sequence reads: CASSLPGTRTDTQYF. CDR3 bases: TGTGCCAGCAGCTTACCAGGGACGCGCACAGATACGCAGTATTTT.

This clonotype was recorded at least ten times. V and J are TRBV12-3 or TRBV12-4 and TRBJ2-3; TRBD1 matches 11 bases. The CDR3 length is 15 residues. Trimming at V came to 5 bases and at J to 4 bases, leaving 5 bases not matched to a gene. CDR3: CASSLQGQGADTQYF. CDR3 DNA sequence: TGTGCCAGCAGTCTCCAGGGACAGGGGGCAGATACGCAGTATTTT.

In its sample, this clonotype was seen many times. The CDR3 region is CASSLASRGPYNEQFF. The CDR3 DNA reads TGTGCCAGCAGCTTAGCTAGCCGAGGCCCCTACAATGAGCAGTTCTTC. J is TRBJ2-1 and V is TRBV11-3; a possible D gene is TRBD2 (5 bases). The CDR3 is 16 residues long. Trimming removed 1 base from V and 2 bases from J, with 12 bases in between. Germline CDR1 reads SGHNT; CDR2 reads YENEEA.

This clonotype showed up many times. CDR3 in DNA: TGTGCCAGCAGCCCGCTCCCGGGACAGGGCTACAATGAGCAGTTCTTC. Translated: CASSPLPGQGYNEQFF. J is TRBJ2-1 and V is TRBV3-1; 9 positions agree with TRBD1. The ends lost 4 bases at V and 3 bases at J; junction bases unmatched: 7. This CDR3 spans 16 amino acids. Germline CDR1 LGHDT, CDR2 YNNKEL (reference sequence).

This clonotype was counted ten times or more. This sequence joins TRBV30 and TRBJ1-1; D is undetermined. The length of the CDR3 is 13 residues. Germline-derived CDR1 and CDR2 are GTSNPN and SVGIG (reference sequence). The ends were cut back, 0 bases at V and 1 base at J, with 6 bases in the middle. CDR3 coding DNA: TGTGCCTGGAGTGTATCTAGGAACACTGAAGCTTTCTTT. Translated: CAWSVSRNTEAFF.

Ten or more counts support this clonotype. The chain employs TRBV7-9 and TRBJ2-1, with 11 bases matching TRBD2. This CDR3 has 19 amino acids. Germline trimming cut 1 base from V and 0 bases from J; bases unmatched to any gene: 8. Looked up from germline, CDR1 is SEHNR and CDR2 is FQNEAQ (reference sequence). As DNA, the CDR3 is TGTGCCAGCAGCTTAGAACGGCTAGCGGGAGGCCTCTCCTACAATGAGCAGTTCTTC. Protein sequence: CASSLERLAGGLSYNEQFF.

This clonotype was observed a handful of times. The V and J genes are TRBV18 and TRBJ2-5; 7 nucleotides agree with TRBD2. In germline, CDR1 is KGHSH, CDR2 LQKENI. The CDR3 contains 15 residues. The V and J ends lost 0 bases and 4 bases, in that order; junction bases with no gene match: 5. CDR3 coding DNA: TGTGCCAGCTCACCACCGGACGGGAGGTTAGAGACCCAGTACTTC. Amino acid sequence: CASSPPDGRLETQYF.

This clonotype was counted many times. The chain carries TRBV24-1 and TRBJ2-1; a weak D match, TRBD2 (5 bases). With 5 bases removed from V and 2 bases from J, the gap between germline ends came to 9 bases. The CDR3 covers 14 residues. Germline lookup yields CDR1 KGHDR and CDR2 SFDVKD. The CDR3 loop is CATSAGGAYNEQFF. The CDR3 DNA reads as TGTGCCACCAGTGCCGGAGGCGCCTACAATGAGCAGTTCTTC.